Here is one T cell receptor (beta chain) with its context. Its antigen is not identified. The CDR3 is cut off 3 residues early in the read; its end comes from the germline J gene. The data were obtained in a study of T cells in women clearing cervical HPV infection. Study as a whole: Blood came at first lesion visit for cases, post-clearance for controls. Whole-study findings and limits: Combining TCR richness with V gene abundances gave roughly 0.84 AUC. Richness differences could reflect unmeasured T-cell content per sample. Cases carried less TRBV6-7 than controls: about 0.1% versus 0.15%.

Data came from immunoSEQ multiplex PCR; TCRdb stores just in-frame clones and leaves some out. The sample holds about 21,000 clones. The CDR3 extends over 13 amino acids. With 5 bases clipped from V and 6 bases from J, the junction kept 4 bases outside the gene matches. The germline gives CDR1 DFQATT, CDR2 SNEGSKA (reference sequence). The receptor was derived from a woman between 18 and 69 years old with a cervical HPV16 infection that either progressed to CIN3+ or cleared (not recorded which). V gene TRBV20-1 combines with J gene TRBJ1-5; TRBD1 matches at 10 bases. Material for sequencing was blood buffy coat. The sequenced part of the CDR3 DNA is TGCAGTGCTCAGACAGGGGGCGGTCAGCCC. Translation: CSAQTGGGQP. The full CDR3 sequence reads CSAQTGGGQPQHF.